These 6 T cell receptor beta chains share one sample of origin, sequenced in a study of T cell changes during pregnancy in multiple sclerosis. The method was immunoSEQ multiplex PCR; TCRdb's version includes in-frame clones alone and lacks a portion of them. The sample yields approximately 30,000 clones, roughly nine tenths seen once. Here the sequenced sample was CD8+ T cells from peripheral blood mononuclear cells, taken in the second trimester of pregnancy. The receptor set was obtained from a female donor with multiple sclerosis, enrolled in a pregnancy study.

This chain uses TRBV28 with TRBJ2-7, with 8 positions matching TRBD1. The V segment lost 10 bases and the J segment 6 bases; nucleotides outside the gene matches: 17. The CDR3 runs to 15 residues. Germline values: CDR1 MDHEN, CDR2 SYDVKM. The CDR3 nucleotides are TGTGCCACCACGACAGGGGCGACTGCACGCGTCGAGCAGTACTTC. Its protein product is CATTTGATARVEQYF.

CDR3 in amino acids: CATSSRRDGPSYEQYF. The CDR3 nucleotides are TGTGCCACCAGCAGCCGGAGAGACGGTCCCTCCTACGAGCAGTACTTC. The chain employs TRBV15 and TRBJ2-5; no reliable D call. The tail of the sequence fits TRBJ2-7 better, so the J call may be wrong. CDR1 LNHNV and CDR2 YYDKDF come from the germline V gene (reference sequence). This CDR3 is 16 amino acids long.

V usage is TRBV9 and J usage is TRBJ1-2; TRBD1 agrees at 9 bases. Germline values: CDR1 SGDLS, CDR2 YYNGEE. V gave up 0 bases and J gave up 4 bases; unmatched junction bases: 7. The CDR3 sequence is 16 residues long. CDR3 DNA sequence: TGTGCCAGCAGCGTAGGGAGGGACAGGGTTTCCTATGGCTACACCTTC. It is translated as CASSVGRDRVSYGYTF.

V is TRBV19 and J is TRBJ2-1, with 13 bases lining up with TRBD2. CDR3 length: 20 residues. The V gene's germline CDR1 is LNHDA and CDR2 SQIVND (reference sequence). V lost 0 bases, J lost 8 bases, and 16 bases stayed unmatched. The DNA of the CDR3 is TGTGCCAGTAGTATAGAGATAAAATTCCATAGGACTAGCGGGAGTGATGAGCAGTTCTTC. It codes for CASSIEIKFHRTSGSDEQFF.

This chain uses TRBV5-4 with TRBJ1-2, with D possibly matching TRBD1 (5 bases). The CDR3 covers 15 residues. V dropped 1 base and J dropped 2 bases, with 12 bases sitting between them. From germline, CDR1 is SGHNT and CDR2 YYREEE (reference sequence). CDR3 coding DNA: TGTGCCAGCAGCTTGAGCACGCAGGGCAACTATGGCTACACCTTC. Amino acids: CASSLSTQGNYGYTF. Using reference TRBV5-4 and TRBJ1-2 for the parts outside the CDR3, the full variable domain is ETGVTQSPTHLIKTRGQQVTLRCSSQSGHNTVSWYQQALGQGPQFIFQYYREEENGRGNFPPRFSGLQFPNYSSELNVNALELDDSALYLCASSLSTQGNYGYTFGSGTRLTVV.

This chain links TRBV7-9 with TRBJ1-1, with 7 bases that match TRBD1. The germline V gene encodes CDR1 SEHNR and CDR2 FQNEAQ (reference sequence). The CDR3 has 14 residues. V was clipped by 6 bases and J by 6 bases; unmatched bases: 10. CDR3 sequence reads: CASSWSQGGPEAFF. The CDR3 nucleotides read TGTGCCAGCAGTTGGAGTCAGGGGGGTCCTGAAGCTTTCTTT. Based on the CDR3 plus reference TRBV7-9 and TRBJ1-1, the full variable domain is DTGVSQNPRHKITKRGQNVTFRCDPISEHNRLYWYRQTLGQGPEFLTYFQNEAQLEKSRLLSDRFSAERPKGSFSTLEIQRTEQGDSAMYLCASSWSQGGPEAFFGQGTRLTVV.